This TCR beta chain was obtained from a study of blood T cell repertoires in COVID-19. Cohorts were based on clinical histories the participants reported. J was trimmed by 4 bases and V by 4 bases; bases with no gene match: 16. Germline V gene lookup returns CDR1 MDHEN and CDR2 SYDVKM. The CDR3 length is 18 residues. Only in-frame clones appear in the TCRdb table, and some are missing; sequencing was by immunoSEQ multiplex PCR. The repertoire consists of tens of thousands of clones, with roughly 80% occurring once and the leading ten covering less than 4.5%. Sample: PBMCs or T cells enriched from blood (not recorded which). J is TRBJ1-3 and V is TRBV28, with 7 bases aligning to TRBD1. The clonotype originates from a woman aged 35 to 49 with acute COVID-19. In DNA form, the CDR3 reads TGTGCCAGCAGTTCCCCCGCCCTGGGACAGAGATCAGGAAACACCATATATTTT. Protein sequence: CASSSPALGQRSGNTIYF.